The clone carrying this TCR beta chain was observed a handful of times. Its antigen is not known. The sample is drawn from a study of T cell repertoires in cytomegalovirus infection. Study-wide background: In the study, CMV epitopes included recently identified HLA-C-restricted and well-studied HLA-B-restricted ones. Indications of both CMV infection and matching HLA type were provided by public TCR beta signatures.

TCRdb reprocessed the reads with MiXCR, giving one entry per CDR3 protein. The table records approximately 1,000,000 distinct CDR3 sequences, roughly 30% of them present only once. Study conclusions and caveats: The ex vivo response showed dominance by HLA-C-restricted CMV-specific TCR beta clonotypes. Using cumulative public TCR beta family frequency, the authors identified those who carried CMV together with the relevant HLA.

The CDR3 is 14 residues long. CDR1 SGHVS and CDR2 FNYEAQ come from the germline V gene. V lost 8 bases, J lost 3 bases, and 7 bases stayed unmatched. The clonotype was recovered from a human donor in good health (CMV status not recorded). Some clones in this sample may be carry-over from other donors' samples. Here the sequenced sample was cultured CD8+ T cells from PBMCs, taken from culture after CMV antigen stimulation. The gene calls are TRBV7-6 and TRBJ2-4; TRBD1 aligns across 7 bases. CDR3 nucleotide sequence: TGTGCCAGCGGGGCAGGGGGAATCAAAAACATTCAGTACTTC. Amino acids: CASGAGGIKNIQYF. The variable domain in full, completed from reference TRBV7-6 and TRBJ2-4, reads GAGVSQSPRYKVTKRGQDVALRCDPISGHVSLYWYRQALGQGPEFLTYFNYEAQQDKSGLPNDRFSAERPEGSISTLTIQRTEQRDSAMYRCASGAGGIKNIQYFGAGTRLSVL.